This TCR beta chain was recorded in a study of T cell responses to AZD1222 COVID-19 vaccine (dated by TCRdb to the early 2020s). Background on the whole study: AZD1222 recipients whose second dose came at about 4 weeks and those whose second dose came at about 12 weeks were combined into one group, since spike-specific TCR depth and breadth did not differ between the two schedules. TCR sequencing was performed for roughly 250 trial participants, of whom about 200 were given two doses of AZD1222 and approximately 26 were given two doses of MenACWY control vaccine. Trial participants were enrolled by age into subgroups of 18-55, 56-69 and 70-plus years, and 148, 28 and 57 TCR-sequenced participants, respectively, were included in these subgroups. Here is what the overall study found, with its caveats: Epitopes outside the regions mutated in the B.1.351 and B.1.1.7 variants were reportedly recognized by nearly half of the unique spike-specific TCRs. Conclusions about previously exposed vaccinees were limited because only six AZD1222 recipients were SARS-CoV-2 seropositive at baseline. Spike-specific TCR breadth and depth rose significantly after two AZD1222 doses compared with day 0 and with MenACWY recipients. Because no samples from the day 14 peak response were available, repertoires could be characterized only after the peak T cell response. CD4 TCRs associated with the vaccine covered the entire spike protein, and the dominant responses were in regions 160-218 and 743-854. Participants were mostly white British and included more females than males, and it was suggested by the authors that clonal diversity may have been underestimated. In the small 56-69-year group, the increase in depth fell short of significance, most likely because of low power.

From the cysteine up to the phenylalanine, the CDR3 has a length of 14 residues. Only the CDR3 portion is preserved as DNA: 42 bases, with reading frame beginning at the first base. Via the germline V gene, CDR1 is MNHEY and CDR2 SVGEGT. Trimming removed 5 bases from V and 5 bases from J, leaving 13 bases between the germline ends. As regards this clone: Its antigen is unknown. Base qualities are not at hand, and no much larger clone is one base apart.

Sample time point, as interpreted from the label and publication: baseline before first vaccination. The vaccinee samples were drawn from two UK trials, COV001 and COV002, one of which was a single-blind randomized controlled phase 2/3 trial testing AZD1222 (ChAdOx1 nCoV-19) in healthy adults. For TCRbeta chain sequencing, PBMC samples were collected from trial participants at day 0 and at day 28 after the second dose. The CDR3 regions of human TCRbeta chains were analyzed by immunosequencing. Per the source publication's procedure: TCRs in the repertoires were compared against a reference library of SARS-CoV-2-specific TCRs that had been generated with the MIRA antigen-specificity platform. Breadth meant the fraction of unique TCRs that were SARS-CoV-2-associated, whereas depth meant the fraction of total T cells that were SARS-CoV-2-associated. Each spike-specific TCR was assigned to its reactive spike region and to a CD4 or CD8 class using the MIRA data. Log10-transformed breadth and depth values were compared by one-way ANOVA with Sidak's multiple comparisons tests. The table was pulled from immuneACCESS by TCRdb, which kept in-frame rearrangements only. Such tables lose some clones; where checked, under half of the loss comes from unresolved V genes, and the rest has no known cause. V, J and clone size are taken as reported in that table, and D and trimming were inferred from the DNA itself. The sample table shows about 150,000 clones, and about 87% are seen once. Jointly, the top ten make up less than 2.5% of the sample.

The V and J genes are TRBV6-2 or TRBV6-3 and TRBJ2-1; the D gene is unclear. The source material was peripheral blood, sampled on day 0 of AZD1222 vaccination. The TCR comes from an adult in good health. The nucleotides are TGTGCCAGCAGTCTCCACCCCATGGACAATGAGCAGTTCTTC. Translated, this is CASSLHPMDNEQFF.